Shown below are 31 T cell receptor beta chains from a single sample sequenced in a study of control samples from healthy donors and cancer patients. The method was immunoSEQ multiplex PCR; TCRdb's version includes in-frame clones alone and lacks a portion of them. The sample lists fewer than 90,000 clones, 70% to 90% seen once, with under 2.5% in the top ten. Sequencing was carried out using PBMCs. The receptors come from a woman aged 55-70 years with head and neck cancer.

This clone was detected once. The chain links TRBV5-1 to TRBJ2-2; TRBD2 matches 13 bases. CDR1 is SGHRS and CDR2 is YFSETQ in the germline V gene. The CDR3 runs to 18 residues. V lost 3 bases and J lost 2; bases outside the gene matches: 7. The CDR3, as DNA: TGCGCCAGCAGCTATAGGACTAGCGGGAGAGGCAACACCGGGGAGCTGTTTTTT. This gives the protein CASSYRTSGRGNTGELFF.

The count of this clone is one. V and J are TRBV30 and TRBJ1-3; D is undetermined. The CDR3 contains 12 residues. V was pared by 0 bases and J by 5 bases, with 5 bases between. CDR1 GTSNPN and CDR2 SVGIG come from the germline V gene (reference sequence). CDR3 region: CAWSVIRNTIYF. CDR3 nucleotides: TGTGCCTGGAGTGTTATAAGAAACACCATATATTTT.

The chain's CDR3 is CASSQDDSAATPYEQYF. In DNA form, the CDR3 reads TGCGCCAGCAGCCAAGATGATTCGGCTGCCACCCCCTACGAGCAGTACTTC. This sequence joins TRBV4-1 and TRBJ2-7; D is uncertain. The CDR3 consists of 17 residues. Between the trimmed V and J ends, which lost 0 bases and 2 bases, there was a span of 17 bases. CDR1 MGHRA and CDR2 YSYEKL come from the germline V gene.

V is TRBV5-4 and J is TRBJ2-5; 13 nucleotides agree with TRBD2. The trim removed 3 bases at V and 6 bases at J, leaving 5 bases unmatched. The CDR3 runs 15 residues. CDR1 and CDR2 from the germline V gene are SGHNT and YYREEE (reference sequence). CDR3: CASSSGTSGMQTQYF. In DNA form, the CDR3 reads TGTGCCAGCAGCTCCGGGACTAGCGGGATGCAGACCCAGTACTTC.

V gene TRBV9 combines with J gene TRBJ2-7, with D maybe TRBD2 (5 bases). V was cut by 4 bases and J by 0 bases, with 14 bases left in between. CDR1 SGDLS and CDR2 YYNGEE come from the germline V gene. CDR3 length: 15 amino acids. The CDR3 region has the DNA TGTGCCAGCAGCTCTACTACGGGGAGCTCCTACGAGCAGTACTTC. Its protein is CASSSTTGSSYEQYF.

This chain uses TRBV6-5 with TRBJ1-4; D is ambiguous. Trimming pared 7 bases from V and 8 bases from J, leaving 17 bases between. The CDR3 length is 14 residues. Germline CDR1 reads MNHEY; CDR2 reads SVGAGI. The CDR3 DNA reads as TGTGCCAGCACTAACCCGGGCAGGTGGGAAAAACTGTTTTTT. Its protein product is CASTNPGRWEKLFF.

The chain joins TRBV18 to TRBJ2-7, with D perhaps matching TRBD1 (6 bases). Germline values: CDR1 KGHSH, CDR2 LQKENI. The CDR3 totals 12 residues. The V end lost 6 bases, the J end lost 3 bases, and 9 bases lay between the germline ends. The CDR3 loop reads CASSGTNYEQYF. The CDR3 nucleotides are TGTGCCAGCTCCGGGACAAACTACGAGCAGTACTTC.

The rearrangement joins TRBV10-3 to TRBJ2-1; 14 positions match TRBD2. J was trimmed by 2 bases and V by 6 bases; bases with no gene match: 12. Germline lookup yields CDR1 ENHRY and CDR2 SYGVKD. The CDR3 runs 19 residues. The CDR3 DNA follows: TGTGCCATCAGGCAACCGGGACTAGCGGGAGATGGGACCTACAATGAGCAGTTCTTC. Its protein is CAIRQPGLAGDGTYNEQFF.

The chain uses TRBV19 and TRBJ2-7; D gene ambiguous. Germline V CDR1 and CDR2: LNHDA, SQIVND (reference sequence). This CDR3 spans 15 amino acids. V was trimmed by 3 bases and J by 1 base, leaving 13 bases between them. CDR3 in DNA: TGTGCCAGTAGTATTGGCGGAGATAGGTCCTACGAGCAGTACTTC. Translating it yields CASSIGGDRSYEQYF. The full variable domain, in which reference TRBV19 and TRBJ2-7 provide the parts outside the CDR3, is DGGITQSPKYLFRKEGQNVTLSCEQNLNHDAMYWYRQDPGQGLRLIYYSQIVNDFQKGDIAEGYSVSREKKESFPLTVTSAQKNPTAFYLCASSIGGDRSYEQYFGPGTRLTVT.

This clone has more than one count but fewer than ten. The gene calls are TRBV2 and TRBJ2-2, with 10 bases aligning to TRBD2. There are 14 residues in the CDR3. Germline V lookup: CDR1 SNHLY, CDR2 FYNNEI. J gave up 1 base and V 11 bases, and 4 bases lay outside the gene matches. For the CDR3, the DNA is TGTGCCGTTACTAGCGGGAAGAACACCGGGGAGCTGTTTTTT. Its protein is CAVTSGKNTGELFF.

By frequency in the sample, this clone is medium-sized. The V and J genes are TRBV4-2 and TRBJ2-7; D assignment may be TRBD1 or TRBD2 (5 bases each). Germline CDR1 is LGHNA and CDR2 is YNFKEQ. Trimming took off 0 bases at V and 1 base at J, with 13 bases between the two ends. The CDR3 is made up of 16 amino acids. CDR3 sequence: CASSQDGTSPSYEQYF. DNA of the CDR3: TGTGCCAGCAGCCAAGATGGGACGTCGCCGTCCTACGAGCAGTACTTC.

The chain recombines TRBV10-1 with TRBJ1-5; the D gene is possibly TRBD1 (5 bases). Germline-derived CDR1 and CDR2 are WNHNN and SYGVQD (reference sequence). This CDR3 is built from 16 residues. V was cut by 8 bases and J by 0 bases, with 17 bases left in between. The CDR3 region is CASRNRTRDSNQPQHF. The CDR3 DNA sequence: TGCGCCAGCCGAAATAGGACAAGAGATAGCAATCAGCCCCAGCATTTT.

This chain links TRBV29-1 with TRBJ2-7; D uncertain. V shed 4 bases and J shed 1 base, with 11 bases lying between them. CDR1 and CDR2 from the germline V gene are SQVTM and ANQGSEA. The CDR3 extends over 13 amino acids. CDR3 nucleotides: TGCAGCGTTGGGACGGCACTTTCCTACGAGCAGTACTTC. Residues: CSVGTALSYEQYF.

V usage is TRBV5-1 and J usage is TRBJ2-3; no definite D call. Trimming pared 2 bases from V and 5 bases from J, leaving 12 bases between. Germline V gene lookup returns CDR1 SGHRS and CDR2 YFSETQ. The CDR3 is 14 residues long. CDR3 loop: CASSLETAQDTQYF. The DNA for the CDR3 is TGCGCCAGCAGCTTAGAGACCGCTCAAGATACGCAGTATTTT.

The V gene is TRBV7-2, the J gene TRBJ2-7; 9 bases match TRBD1. V was clipped by 7 bases and J by 1 base; unmatched bases: 8. The CDR3 contains 15 residues. Germline V lookup: CDR1 SGHTA, CDR2 FQGNSA. Here the CDR3 DNA reads TGTGCCAGCAATCTAGCGACAGGGGGGTCCTACGAGCAGTACTTC. It is translated as CASNLATGGSYEQYF.

The chain uses TRBV7-9 and TRBJ2-7, with D possibly matching TRBD1 (5 bases). This CDR3 has 12 residues. Deletions cut 6 bases from V and 3 bases from J, with 9 bases between. Germline V gene data show CDR1 as SEHNR and CDR2 as FQNEAQ (reference sequence). The CDR3 coding sequence is TGTGCCAGCAGTCAGGGTATCTACGAGCAGTACTTC. Translated: CASSQGIYEQYF.

This clone has only one observation. The rearrangement joins TRBV18 to TRBJ2-7; 10 bases are shared with TRBD1. In germline, CDR1 is KGHSH, CDR2 LQKENI. This CDR3 contains 14 residues. V shed 5 bases, J shed 3 bases, and the junction held 4 bases outside the gene matches. The CDR3 loop reads CASSSGTGVYEQYF. The CDR3 coding sequence is TGTGCCAGCTCATCAGGGACAGGGGTCTACGAGCAGTACTTC.

The chain couples TRBV2 to TRBJ2-5; perhaps TRBD1 as D (6 bases). The CDR3 runs 13 residues. The ends were cut back, 5 bases at V and 5 bases at J, with 12 bases in the middle. Germline V gives CDR1 SNHLY, CDR2 FYNNEI. The CDR3 region has the DNA TGTGCCAGCAGTAACAGGGCTGAGGAGACCCAGTACTTC. It translates to CASSNRAEETQYF.

The chain carries TRBV7-2 and TRBJ2-6; D may be TRBD1 (5 bases). The CDR3 extends over 15 amino acids. Germline V gene sequence: CDR1 SGHTA, CDR2 FQGNSA. The V gene lost 4 bases and the J gene lost 2 bases, with 9 bases spanning the gap. The CDR3 region is CASSSQGTGANVLTF. The DNA of the CDR3 is TGTGCCAGCAGCTCCCAGGGCACTGGGGCCAACGTCCTGACTTTC.

V usage is TRBV29-1 and J usage is TRBJ1-1, with unresolved D. The germline gives CDR1 SQVTM, CDR2 ANQGSEA. The CDR3 covers 14 residues. Trimming pared 5 bases from V and 1 base from J, leaving 14 bases between. The CDR3 loop is CSVRPKAENTEAFF. The DNA for the CDR3 is TGCAGCGTTCGGCCAAAGGCTGAGAACACTGAAGCTTTCTTT.

The chain recombines TRBV6-6 with TRBJ1-2; 12 bases line up with TRBD1. Germline V CDR1 and CDR2: MNHNY, SVGAGI (reference sequence). The CDR3 is 14 amino acids. The ends lost 5 bases at V and 9 bases at J; junction bases unmatched: 7. CDR3 protein: CASSRPGQGARYTF. The CDR3 bases are TGTGCCAGCAGTCGCCCGGGACAGGGGGCACGCTACACCTTC.

This clone was counted a single time. The V gene is TRBV5-4, the J gene TRBJ2-1; 14 bases line up with TRBD2. The J segment lost 8 bases and the V segment lost 5 bases, leaving 21 bases of the junction unmatched. This CDR3 spans 20 amino acids. CDR1 and CDR2 (germline): SGHNT, YYREEE (reference sequence). The CDR3: CASSLIFLLGTSGRQYEQFF. CDR3 coding DNA: TGTGCCAGCAGTCTAATTTTTCTCTTGGGGACTAGCGGGAGACAATATGAGCAGTTCTTC. Together with reference TRBV5-4 and TRBJ2-1, the CDR3 gives the full variable domain: ETGVTQSPTHLIKTRGQQVTLRCSSQSGHNTVSWYQQALGQGPQFIFQYYREEENGRGNFPPRFSGLQFPNYSSELNVNALELDDSALYLCASSLIFLLGTSGRQYEQFFGPGTRLTVL.

The chain joins TRBV3-1 (or the pseudogene TRBV3-2) to TRBJ2-7; 10 bases align to TRBD2. CDR1 and CDR2 (germline): LGHDT, YNNKEL (reference sequence). After removal of 5 bases from V and 5 bases from J, the junction contained 6 bases not matched to a gene. The CDR3 contains 14 residues. The CDR3 loop reads CASSALAGDNEQYF. In DNA form, the CDR3 reads TGTGCCAGCAGCGCTCTAGCGGGAGATAACGAGCAGTACTTC.

The V and J genes are TRBV2 and TRBJ2-7, with 7 bases identical to TRBD2. This CDR3 is 15 amino acids long. The V gene end was trimmed by 8 bases and the J gene end by 4 bases; junction bases not matched to a gene: 14. Per the germline V gene, CDR1 is SNHLY and CDR2 is FYNNEI. The CDR3 bases are TGTGCCAGCTCGGTGGGAGGGCCTTGGGGTTACGAGCAGTACTTC. It is translated as CASSVGGPWGYEQYF.

This chain connects TRBV5-5 to TRBJ1-1, with TRBD1 as a possible D gene (5 bases). This CDR3 has 15 amino acids. CDR1 and CDR2 (germline): SGHKS, YYEKEE (reference sequence). Between the trimmed V and J ends, which lost 0 bases and 2 bases, there was a span of 11 bases. The CDR3 sequence is CASSLESRANTEAFF. CDR3 in DNA: TGTGCCAGCAGCTTGGAATCCAGGGCCAACACTGAAGCTTTCTTT. Full variable domain (missing parts from reference TRBV5-5 and TRBJ1-1): DAGVTQSPTHLIKTRGQQVTLRCSPISGHKSVSWYQQVLGQGPQFIFQYYEKEERGRGNFPDRFSARQFPNYSSELNVNALLLGDSALYLCASSLESRANTEAFFGQGTRLTVV.

The chain is built from TRBV30 and TRBJ2-5; weak D call: TRBD2 (5 bases). The CDR3 covers 10 residues. V was clipped by 5 bases and J by 4 bases, with 5 bases between them. Germline V gene sequence: CDR1 GTSNPN, CDR2 SVGIG (reference sequence). CDR3 DNA sequence: TGTGCCTGGGAGGGAGAGACCCAGTACTTC. This sequence encodes CAWEGETQYF.

V usage is TRBV9 and J usage is TRBJ2-1; possibly TRBD2 for D (6 bases). The CDR3 contains 17 residues. V gave up 0 bases and J gave up 6 bases, with 19 bases separating them. Looked up from germline, CDR1 is SGDLS and CDR2 is YYNGEE. The CDR3 nucleotides read TGTGCCAGCAGCGTAGGCATAAGGGAGGCCCGCCTCAATGAGCAGTTCTTC. It encodes CASSVGIREARLNEQFF.

The rearrangement uses TRBV28 and TRBJ1-5, with 8 bases identical to TRBD1. V was clipped by 2 bases and J by 2 bases; unmatched bases: 2. CDR1 and CDR2 from the germline V gene are MDHEN and SYDVKM. The CDR3 has 15 residues. This chain's CDR3 is CASSLRTGRNQPQHF. CDR3 bases: TGTGCCAGCAGTTTAAGGACAGGGCGCAATCAGCCCCAGCATTTT.

The genes are TRBV14 and TRBJ2-7; D may be TRBD1 (5 bases). The CDR3 contains 16 residues. Between the trimmed V and J ends, which lost 4 bases and 2 bases, there was a span of 18 bases. The V gene's germline CDR1 is SGHDN and CDR2 FVKESK. The CDR3 DNA sequence: TGTGCCAGCAGCCCTCGTGTAGGGGCGACAACCTACGAGCAGTACTTC. Protein: CASSPRVGATTYEQYF.

The chain employs TRBV27 and TRBJ2-7; the match to TRBD1 covers 8 bases. Germline V gene data show CDR1 as MNHEY and CDR2 as SMNVEV (reference sequence). Trimming removed 3 bases from V and 2 bases from J; junction bases left unmatched: 12. The CDR3 is 17 residues long. CDR3 region: CASSLVMGTGGPYEQYF. The CDR3, as DNA: TGTGCCAGCAGTTTGGTAATGGGTACAGGGGGACCCTACGAGCAGTACTTC.

This chain connects TRBV6-1 to TRBJ1-2; D unclear. V lost 2 bases, J lost 6 bases, and 7 bases lay in between. Per germline, CDR1 MNHNS and CDR2 SASEGT. This CDR3 comprises 12 residues. The CDR3 is CASSETANGYTF. CDR3 sequence (DNA): TGTGCCAGCAGTGAAACCGCGAATGGCTACACCTTC.